The 14 T cell receptor beta chains below all came from one sample that was sequenced in a study of T cell changes during pregnancy in multiple sclerosis. This table comes from immunoSEQ multiplex PCR, and its TCRdb copy is limited to in-frame clones, with some not included. The sample holds tens of thousands of clones; over 75% are singletons and the top ten take around 13%. The specimen was CD8+ T cells from peripheral blood mononuclear cells, collected in the first trimester of pregnancy. These receptors came from a female donor with multiple sclerosis, enrolled in a pregnancy study.

The V call is TRBV16, the J call TRBJ2-1; 9 positions match TRBD1. The germline CDR1 and CDR2 sequences are KGHSY and FQNENV. The CDR3 is made up of 17 amino acids. V lost 5 bases to trimming and J lost 8 bases; unmatched junction nucleotides: 16. For the CDR3, the DNA is TGTGCCAGCAGCTACCTCCCCGGGACAGGGTTCCGGGATGAGCAGTTCTTC. Translating gives CASSYLPGTGFRDEQFF.

J is TRBJ2-7 and V is TRBV6-1, with D tentatively TRBD1 (5 bases). Per the germline V gene, CDR1 is MNHNS and CDR2 is SASEGT. The CDR3 is 13 residues long. Trimming removed 5 bases from V and 3 bases from J, with 11 bases in between. CDR3 sequence: CASSPSTDYEQYF. CDR3 bases: TGTGCCAGCAGTCCATCGACAGACTACGAGCAGTACTTC.

This chain joins TRBV6-5 and TRBJ2-3; D possibly corresponds to TRBD2 (6 bases). This CDR3 region has 14 residues. Germline CDR1 reads MNHEY; CDR2 reads SVGAGI. Trimming pared 5 bases from V and 0 bases from J, leaving 9 bases between. This CDR3 reads CASSDSGSTDTQYF. DNA of the CDR3: TGTGCCAGCAGTGATAGCGGTAGCACAGATACGCAGTATTTT.

The chain carries TRBV4-3 and TRBJ1-4; 7 nucleotides agree with TRBD1. CDR3 length: 14 residues. The trim removed 3 bases at V and 7 bases at J, leaving 5 bases unmatched. Germline CDR1 is LGHNA and CDR2 is YSLEER. DNA for the CDR3: TGCGCCAGCAGCCAGACAGGGACGGGTGAAAAACTGTTTTTT. Its translation is CASSQTGTGEKLFF.

The chain joins TRBV27 to TRBJ2-1; the D gene is possibly TRBD1 (6 bases). CDR3 length: 14 amino acids. The germline gives CDR1 MNHEY, CDR2 SMNVEV (reference sequence). Between the trimmed V and J ends, which lost 3 bases and 10 bases, there was a span of 16 bases. CDR3 protein: CASSFTHRVGEQFF. The CDR3 bases are TGTGCCAGCAGTTTCACTCACAGGGTCGGAGAGCAGTTCTTC.

This rearrangement joins TRBV27 to TRBJ2-5, with D possibly TRBD1 on 5 matching bases. Germline-derived CDR1 and CDR2 are MNHEY and SMNVEV (reference sequence). V was clipped by 5 bases and J by 2 bases, with 12 bases between them. The CDR3 is 14 residues long. CDR3 in amino acids: CASSTQGGQETQYF. The CDR3 nucleotides read TGTGCCAGCAGTACCCAGGGTGGGCAAGAGACCCAGTACTTC.

The J gene is TRBJ2-2, the V gene TRBV7-8, with D possibly matching TRBD1 (6 bases). The CDR3 runs to 15 residues. V lost 4 bases and J lost 3, with 12 bases in between. CDR1 is SGHVS, CDR2 FQNEAQ, per germline. The CDR3 here is CASSSGAGDTGELFF. CDR3 nucleotides: TGTGCCAGCAGCTCAGGGGCAGGGGACACCGGGGAGCTGTTTTTT. Supplemented by reference TRBV7-8 and TRBJ2-2, the full variable domain reads GAGVSQSPRYKVAKRGQDVALRCDPISGHVSLFWYQQALGQGPEFLTYFQNEAQLDKSGLPSDRFFAERPEGSVSTLKIQRTQQEDSAVYLCASSSGAGDTGELFFGEGSRLTVL.

The chain combines TRBV6-5 with TRBJ1-1; D unresolved. CDR3 length: 13 residues. The germline V and J ends were trimmed by 2 bases and 5 bases, with 9 bases remaining between them. CDR1 is MNHEY and CDR2 is SVGAGI in the germline V gene. The CDR3 DNA sequence: TGTGCCAGCAGTTACCTACCCGTAACTGAAGCTTTCTTT. It specifies CASSYLPVTEAFF.

The CDR3 reads CASTRQGGGYGYTF. In DNA form, the CDR3 reads TGTGCCAGCACCAGACAGGGAGGCGGCTATGGCTACACCTTC. The chain recombines TRBV6-5 with TRBJ1-2, with 7 bases identical to TRBD1. The CDR3 is 14 residues long. After removal of 7 bases from V and 4 bases from J, the junction contained 9 bases not matched to a gene. CDR1 is MNHEY, CDR2 SVGAGI, per germline.

This chain uses TRBV4-3 with TRBJ1-5; 7 bases align to TRBD1. Germline V gene lookup returns CDR1 LGHNA and CDR2 YSLEER. V gave up 0 bases and J gave up 4 bases; unmatched junction bases: 6. CDR3 length: 16 amino acids. The CDR3 loop reads CASSQDLGTANQPQHF. CDR3 DNA sequence: TGCGCCAGCAGCCAAGATCTGGGGACAGCAAATCAGCCCCAGCATTTT.

V gene TRBV28 combines with J gene TRBJ1-1; TRBD1 might be the D (5 bases). V lost 6 bases and J 3 bases, leaving 14 bases between the germline ends. Germline V gives CDR1 MDHEN, CDR2 SYDVKM. This CDR3 contains 14 residues. As DNA, the CDR3 is TGTGCCAGCAGCTCAAACGGGGGGGACACTGAAGCTTTCTTT. It is translated as CASSSNGGDTEAFF.

This rearrangement joins TRBV4-1 to TRBJ1-5; D might be TRBD1 (5 bases). Deletions cut 3 bases from V and 0 bases from J, with 12 bases between. The germline CDR1 and CDR2 sequences are MGHRA and YSYEKL. This CDR3 is 16 amino acids long. CDR3 sequence: CASSHSAGNSNQPQHF. The CDR3 nucleotides are TGCGCCAGCAGCCATAGTGCAGGGAATAGCAATCAGCCCCAGCATTTT.

V and J are TRBV2 and TRBJ1-2; the match to TRBD1 covers 9 bases. Losses at the gene ends were 2 bases for V and 1 base for J; bases not matched to a gene: 2. From germline, CDR1 is SNHLY and CDR2 FYNNEI. The CDR3 is 15 amino acids. This CDR3 reads CASSERDRDNYGYTF. DNA for the CDR3: TGTGCCAGCAGTGAAAGGGACAGGGATAACTATGGCTACACCTTC.

This clone was seen a single time. The gene calls are TRBV6-5 and TRBJ1-2, with D perhaps matching TRBD1 (5 bases). Per germline, CDR1 MNHEY and CDR2 SVGAGI. The CDR3 is made up of 14 amino acids. V was shortened by 2 bases and J by 4 bases, with 11 bases between the two germline ends. The CDR3 sequence is CASSYGGSGYGYTF. The CDR3 nucleotides read TGTGCCAGCAGTTACGGGGGGTCGGGCTATGGCTACACCTTC.